One sample yielded the 2 T cell receptor beta chains listed below, sequenced in a study of T cell responses to AZD1222 COVID-19 vaccine. Using immunoSEQ multiplex PCR, the repertoire was profiled, and TCRdb retains in-frame clones only, with some absent. The repertoire includes roughly 150,000 clones, around nine tenths of them detected once, and less than 1.6% sits in the top ten. Sequencing used peripheral blood, obtained 28 days after the second AZD1222 dose. The receptors shown here come from an adult who received the AZD1222 COVID-19 vaccine.

J is TRBJ1-4 and V is TRBV6-5; D ambiguous. Germline loops: CDR1 MNHEY, CDR2 SVGAGI. V lost 6 bases and J 13 bases, leaving 12 bases between the germline ends. The CDR3 totals 11 residues. As DNA, the CDR3 is TGTGCCAGCAGCGATGGCGGAGGACTGTTTTTT. This gives the protein CASSDGGGLFF.

This chain uses TRBV28 with TRBJ1-2; TRBD1 is a possible D gene (5 bases). The V and J ends lost 4 bases and 2 bases respectively, with 14 bases between them. The CDR3 covers 15 residues. Per germline, CDR1 MDHEN and CDR2 SYDVKM. For the CDR3, the DNA is TGTGCCAGCAGTTCCCCAGGGTCACGGAACTATGGCTACACCTTC. Its translation is CASSSPGSRNYGYTF.